This T cell receptor (beta chain) was identified in a study of blood T cell repertoires in COVID-19. CDR3 length equals 15 residues. Trimming left V 5 bases short and J 3 bases short, with 14 bases between. From germline, CDR1 is LNHDA and CDR2 SQIVND (reference sequence). Authors' analysis steps: Scientists estimated how many nucleated cells there were by amplifying reference gene primers. Using immunoSEQ multiplex PCR, the repertoire was profiled, and TCRdb retains in-frame clones only, with some absent. D and trimming were read from the DNA, whereas the V and J calls and clone size are those reported in that table. Among 250,000 to 300,000 clones listed, roughly 89% were seen once. In Cohort 3, a recovered donor had either two negative PCRs, clearance, or symptom resolution.

This receptor was taken from a woman between 40 and 55 years old who had recovered from COVID-19. The sample was PBMCs or T cells enriched from blood (not recorded which). The J gene is TRBJ1-3, the V gene TRBV19, with D maybe TRBD1 (6 bases). The CDR3 region has the DNA TGTGCCAGTAGTGTACAGGGAATCTATGGAAACACCATATATTTT. Residues: CASSVQGIYGNTIYF.